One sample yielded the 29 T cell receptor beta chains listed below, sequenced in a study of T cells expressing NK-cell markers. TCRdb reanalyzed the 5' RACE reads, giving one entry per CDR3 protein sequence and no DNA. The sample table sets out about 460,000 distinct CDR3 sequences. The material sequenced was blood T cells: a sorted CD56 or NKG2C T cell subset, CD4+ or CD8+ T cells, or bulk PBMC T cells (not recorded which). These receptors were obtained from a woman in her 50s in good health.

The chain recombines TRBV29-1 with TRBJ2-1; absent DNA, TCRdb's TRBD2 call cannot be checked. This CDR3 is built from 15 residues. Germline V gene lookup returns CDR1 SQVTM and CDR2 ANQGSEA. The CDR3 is CSVGGRAWSNNEQFF.

CDR3 residues: CASMLSGRVTDTQYF. The rearrangement joins TRBV6-6 to TRBJ2-3; TCRdb calls TRBD2, which cannot be checked without DNA. CDR1 and CDR2 (germline): MNHNY, SVGAGI (reference sequence). The CDR3 extends over 15 amino acids.

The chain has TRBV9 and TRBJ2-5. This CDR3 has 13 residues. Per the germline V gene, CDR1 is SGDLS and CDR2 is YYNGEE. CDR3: CASSVASQETQYF.

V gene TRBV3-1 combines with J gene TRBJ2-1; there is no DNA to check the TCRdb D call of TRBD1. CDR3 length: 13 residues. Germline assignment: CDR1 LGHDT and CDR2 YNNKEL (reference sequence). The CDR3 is CASSTGGENEQFF.

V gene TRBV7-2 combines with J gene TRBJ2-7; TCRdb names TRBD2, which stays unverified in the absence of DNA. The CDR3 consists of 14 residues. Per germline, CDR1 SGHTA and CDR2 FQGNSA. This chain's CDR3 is CASRPLAGAREQYF.

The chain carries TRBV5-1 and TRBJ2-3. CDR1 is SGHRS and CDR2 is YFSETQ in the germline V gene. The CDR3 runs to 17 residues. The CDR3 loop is CASSSGLSSRDTDTQYF.

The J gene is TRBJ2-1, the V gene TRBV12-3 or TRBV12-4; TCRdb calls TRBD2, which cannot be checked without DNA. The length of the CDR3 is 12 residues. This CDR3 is CASRTIVGEQFF.

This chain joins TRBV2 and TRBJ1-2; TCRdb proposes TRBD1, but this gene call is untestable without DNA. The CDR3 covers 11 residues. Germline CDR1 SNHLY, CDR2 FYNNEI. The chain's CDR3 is CASKEGRGYTF.

CDR3 residues: CSARSRYSGRVSGANVLTF. The genes are TRBV20-1 and TRBJ2-6; TCRdb proposes TRBD2, but this gene call is untestable without DNA. The CDR3 runs 19 residues. Germline-derived CDR1 and CDR2 are DFQATT and SNEGSKA (reference sequence).

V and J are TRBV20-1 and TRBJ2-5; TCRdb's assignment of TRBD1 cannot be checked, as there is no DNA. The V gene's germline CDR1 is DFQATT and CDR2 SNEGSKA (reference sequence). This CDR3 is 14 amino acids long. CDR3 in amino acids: CSASTGGKRETQYF.

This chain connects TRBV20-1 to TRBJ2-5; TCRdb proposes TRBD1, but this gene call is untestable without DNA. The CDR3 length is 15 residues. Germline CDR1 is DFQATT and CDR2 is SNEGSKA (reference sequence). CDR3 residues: CSAGSGTGDAETQYF.

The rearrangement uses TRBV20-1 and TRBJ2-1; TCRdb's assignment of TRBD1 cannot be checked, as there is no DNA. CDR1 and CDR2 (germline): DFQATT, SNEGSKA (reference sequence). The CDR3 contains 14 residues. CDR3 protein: CSASPLDFNNEQFF.

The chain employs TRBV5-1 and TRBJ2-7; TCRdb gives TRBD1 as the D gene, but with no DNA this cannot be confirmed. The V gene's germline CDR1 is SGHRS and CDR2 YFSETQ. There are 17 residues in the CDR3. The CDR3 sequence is CASSTWGYEGDPNEQYF.

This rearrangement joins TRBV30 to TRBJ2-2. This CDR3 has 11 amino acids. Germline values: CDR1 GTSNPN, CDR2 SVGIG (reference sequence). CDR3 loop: CAWSVPGELFF. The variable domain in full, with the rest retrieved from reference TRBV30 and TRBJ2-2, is SQTIHQWPATLVQPVGSPLSLECTVEGTSNPNLYWYRQAAGRGLQLLFYSVGIGQISSEVPQNLSASRPQDRQFILSSKKLLLSDSGFYLCAWSVPGELFFGEGSRLTVL.

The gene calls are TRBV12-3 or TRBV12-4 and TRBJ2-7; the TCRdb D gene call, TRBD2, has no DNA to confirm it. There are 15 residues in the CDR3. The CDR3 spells CASSLAGVSAYEQYF.

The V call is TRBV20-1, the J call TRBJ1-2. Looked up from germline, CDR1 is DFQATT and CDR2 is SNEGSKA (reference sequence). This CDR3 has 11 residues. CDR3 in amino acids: CSASKVAGYTF.

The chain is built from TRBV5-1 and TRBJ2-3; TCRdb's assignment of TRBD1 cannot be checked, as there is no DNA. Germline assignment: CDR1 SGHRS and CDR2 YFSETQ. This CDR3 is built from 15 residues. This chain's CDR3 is CASCGQGSPPDTQYF.

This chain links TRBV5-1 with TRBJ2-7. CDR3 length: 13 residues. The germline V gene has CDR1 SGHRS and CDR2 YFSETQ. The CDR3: CASSWRTENEQYF. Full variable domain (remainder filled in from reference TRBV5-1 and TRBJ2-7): KAGVTQTPRYLIKTRGQQVTLSCSPISGHRSVSWYQQTPGQGLQFLFEYFSETQRNKGNFPGRFSGRQFSNSRSEMNVSTLELGDSALYLCASSWRTENEQYFGPGTRLTVT.

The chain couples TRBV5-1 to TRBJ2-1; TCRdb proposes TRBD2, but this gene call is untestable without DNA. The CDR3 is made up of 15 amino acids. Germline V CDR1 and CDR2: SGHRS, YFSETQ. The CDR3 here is CASSLGASGTISRFF.

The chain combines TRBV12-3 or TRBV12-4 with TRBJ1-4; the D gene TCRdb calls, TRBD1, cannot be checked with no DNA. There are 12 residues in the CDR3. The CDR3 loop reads CASSLNTGKLFF.

The CDR3 sequence: CASKRVAHNEQFF. The rearrangement uses TRBV5-1 and TRBJ2-1. Looked up from germline, CDR1 is SGHRS and CDR2 is YFSETQ. This CDR3 region has 13 residues.

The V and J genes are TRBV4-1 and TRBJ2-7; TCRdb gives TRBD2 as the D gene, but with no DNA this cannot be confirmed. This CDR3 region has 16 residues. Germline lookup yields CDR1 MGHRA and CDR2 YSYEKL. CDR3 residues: CASSPASGSSSYEQYF.

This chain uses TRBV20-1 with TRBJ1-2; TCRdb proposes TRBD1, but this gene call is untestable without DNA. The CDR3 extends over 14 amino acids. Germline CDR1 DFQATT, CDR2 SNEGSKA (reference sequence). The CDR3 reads CSASHQGAGYGYTF.

The CDR3 region is CASTYGGRETQYF. The chain is built from TRBV6-5 and TRBJ2-5; TCRdb calls TRBD1, which cannot be checked without DNA. This CDR3 region has 13 residues. Looked up from germline, CDR1 is MNHEY and CDR2 is SVGAGI.

CDR3 sequence: CASTLGLAPDTQYF. The chain uses TRBV7-9 and TRBJ2-3; the D gene TCRdb calls, TRBD2, cannot be checked with no DNA. This CDR3 contains 14 residues. The germline V gene encodes CDR1 SEHNR and CDR2 FQNEAQ (reference sequence). The complete variable domain, with remaining parts taken from reference TRBV7-9 and TRBJ2-3, reads DTGVSQNPRHKITKRGQNVTFRCDPISEHNRLYWYRQTLGQGPEFLTYFQNEAQLEKSRLLSDRFSAERPKGSFSTLEIQRTEQGDSAMYLCASTLGLAPDTQYFGPGTRLTVL.

CDR3 amino acids: CASSLGGLARTDTQYF. The chain combines TRBV5-1 with TRBJ2-3; as DNA is missing, the TRBD2 call by TCRdb cannot be tested. The CDR3 spans 16 residues. The germline V gene encodes CDR1 SGHRS and CDR2 YFSETQ.

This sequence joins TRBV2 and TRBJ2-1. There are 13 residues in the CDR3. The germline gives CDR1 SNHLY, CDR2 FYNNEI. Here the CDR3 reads CASLGQPLNEQFF.

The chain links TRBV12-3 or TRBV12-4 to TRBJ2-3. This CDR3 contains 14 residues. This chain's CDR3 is CASSSDKSTDTQYF.

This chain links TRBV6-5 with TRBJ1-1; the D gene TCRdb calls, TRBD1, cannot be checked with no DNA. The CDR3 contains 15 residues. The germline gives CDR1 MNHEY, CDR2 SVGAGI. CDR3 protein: CASSYADKGRNAAFF.